This TCR beta chain is from a study of T cell responses to AZD1222 COVID-19 vaccine. The CDR3 is 12 amino acids in total, end residues counted. General study points: Clonal diversity was possibly underestimated, and the donors were mostly white British, with more females.

Repertoires were generated with immunoSEQ multiplex PCR, while TCRdb's copy carries only in-frame clones and drops some. This table holds 140,000 to 150,000 clones, 90% to 95% found once. Note on this clone: Its antigen is not known. The CDR3 does not close with the conserved phenylalanine or tryptophan, likely indicating a read error. The limits of the CDR3 on the DNA are not certain, so only TCRdb's listed CDR3 is given.

This sequence was found in an adult in good health. The material sequenced was peripheral blood, taken on day 0 of AZD1222 vaccination. The genes are TRBV6-7 and TRBJ1-2; TRBD1, as called in the table, went unchecked against the DNA. TRBV6-7 is marked as an open reading frame, function uncertain. This chain's CDR3 is CASKQGAEAPSV.